The sequence of this TCR beta chain was determined in a study of a mutant IDH1 vaccine in newly diagnosed glioma. Study summary: Most patients had received both radiotherapy and temozolomide, the prior options being radiotherapy, temozolomide, or both.

Data came from immunoSEQ multiplex PCR; TCRdb stores just in-frame clones and leaves some out. The sample comprises tens of thousands of clones, 79% of which are singletons, and roughly 8% rests with the top ten. Time point described: baseline, week 1 (first vaccination visit). Treatment noted: pre-vaccination baseline after standard-of-care therapy. In every donor, the tumor was a new WHO grade 3 or 4 IDH1-mutant, ATRX-lost astrocytoma. The clonotype comes from a middle-aged man with glioma. The sample consisted of PBMCs, taken from a glioma patient treated with radiotherapy, temozolomide or both.

The CDR3, as DNA: TGTGCCATTACGACAAGGGAGGGGGGGCACGTGGATCAGCCCCAGCATTTT. Translating gives CAITTREGGHVDQPQHF. This chain links TRBV19 with TRBJ1-5; perhaps TRBD1 as D (6 bases). The CDR3 totals 17 residues. With 10 bases removed from V and 5 bases from J, the gap between germline ends came to 27 bases. Germline CDR1 and CDR2: LNHDA and SQIVND (reference sequence).